The following is a TCR beta chain sequence with its context. What it binds is not known. Once obtained from cultured CD4+ T cells, the DNA was sequenced using the Oncomine TCR Beta short-read assay. Each CDR3 protein gets one entry after TCRdb re-called the PCR reads with MiXCR. Here the sample spans just under 10,000 distinct CDR3 sequences, about 54% being singletons. This sample is part of a study of vaccination and CD4 T cells after COVID-19. As to treatment: roughly nine-day PBMC culture with coronavirus spike peptide pools or control peptides (ViraFEST assay). CDR3 length equals 15 residues. Germline V CDR1 and CDR2: SEHNR, FQNEAQ (reference sequence). Trimming took off 5 bases at V and 4 bases at J, with 17 bases between the two ends.

This clonotype was obtained from a human donor who had recovered from COVID-19. V usage is TRBV7-9 and J usage is TRBJ1-1, with no clear D. The specimen sequenced was CD4+ T cells from blood, cultured in vitro. The CDR3 reads CASSLLGKKPTEAFF. In nucleotides, the CDR3 is TGTGCCAGCAGCCTATTAGGTAAGAAGCCCACTGAAGCTTTCTTT.